The T cell receptor (beta chain) described here comes from a study of cytomegalovirus exposure and HLA in healthy donors (dated by TCRdb to 2015 to 2018). As for the study more broadly: In an earlier analysis of roughly 500 of the donors, under 300 Gb of sequence data and 90 million to 120 million unique TCR beta sequences from about 190 million T cells were reported. A handful of DR-DQ haplotypes were handled as single units for association and clustering because linkage in the cohort was strong. Besides the first cohort of around 700 subjects, a separate validation cohort made up of 120 different subjects was used. HLA typing included class I and class II loci at four-digit resolution. The study aimed to test whether cataloging public T cell receptors could reveal signatures of past pathogen exposure. On average, roughly 240,000 unique TCR beta nucleotide sequences were sequenced per donor among more than 350 genotyped donors of the cohort, with roughly 18% of those sequences being non-productive. Donor age, sex, ethnicity and CMV serostatus were compiled together with the repertoire data. A later genetic analysis took genome-wide SNP genotypes for about 55% of the 666 donors and used that subset as a discovery cohort. An early release that covered about 640 HLA-typed donors contained about 300 gigabases of sequencing data and 75 million to 100 million unique TCR sequences. To decide whether each TCR beta V gene segment behaved as functional or pseudogenic, an earlier analysis of some 600 of the donors relied on high-throughput TCR beta sequencing. Every repertoire in the discovery cohort had been generated on one and the same sequencing platform. The later analysis used no new phenotypic data to find candidate immune exposures, relying instead on TCR beta sequences and their occurrence across donors. The study used immunosequencing to profile the T cell repertoires of 666 subjects and linked those repertoires to cytomegalovirus serostatus. Among the roughly 370 genotyped donors, around 79% belonged to the genetic ancestry cluster associated with self-reported Caucasian donors. The number of donors typed differed by locus, with 629-630 for A, B, C, DRB1 and DQB1, roughly 520 for DQA1, approximately 570 for DPA1, and approximately 470 for DPB1. High-throughput TCR immunosequencing, statistical association of individual TCRs with disease status, and machine learning were combined to predict cytomegalovirus infection status. To study patterns of TCR occurrence, a later analysis re-analyzed previously published TCR beta repertoires from 700 or so donors and added high-resolution HLA genotyping.

Preparation of the library involved the immunoSEQ multiplex PCR assay. For the multiplex PCR, a mixture combining 60 forward primers for TCR Vbeta segments and 13 reverse primers for TCR Jbeta segments was used. A multiplex PCR assay on genomic DNA amplified the CDR3 region of rearranged TCR beta genes. The amplified TCR beta libraries were sequenced on the Illumina HiSeq System as 87-base-pair reads. As for the original processing: A later analysis counted tens of millions of unique TCR beta chains across the 550 to 800 repertoires, and around 9.9 million of these chains were shared by at least two donors. Raw reads were error-corrected and collapsed into unique sequences with a nearest-neighbor algorithm that merged closely related sequences to remove PCR and sequencing errors. Alignment of CDR3 sequences to IMGT reference sequences was used to assign V, D and J gene segments. For a sequence to be retained, a match of at least six nucleotides was required to both a V gene segment and a J gene segment. Rearrangements were classified as productive when the CDR3 lacked stop codons and remained in frame with V and J, and all other rearrangements were classified as non-productive. CDR3 was defined by IMGT convention, running from the second conserved V-encoded cysteine to the conserved J-encoded phenylalanine. Sequences without an unambiguous match to a single V gene segment were excluded from the earlier analysis of 500 to 700 of the donors. An earlier analysis of 500 to 700 of the donors classified V segments as functional when productive rearrangements were above 56.7% and as segregating when the standard deviation between donors was above 5%. A statistical classification framework was built to diagnose cytomegalovirus status from the catalog of TCR beta chain sequences. A later analysis assigned V and J genes by comparing TCR nucleotide sequences with IMGT/GENE-DB human TR gene sequences. In a later analysis, CDR3 sequences and most-parsimonious VDJ recombination scenarios were assigned using the TCRdist pipeline. In a later analysis, every TCR beta chain was defined by the combination of its CDR3 amino acid sequence and its V-gene family, and reads without a unique V-gene family were dropped. As a way to deal with suspected cross-contamination and a sequencing artifact, a later analysis dropped 592 nucleotide sequences that were highly shared and had low generation probability. For each public chain, a later analysis derived a clonal expansion index from normalized ranks of inferred template counts within each repertoire. Generation probabilities in a later analysis came from a VDJ recombination model fitted to out-of-frame rearrangements, and those results were checked against IGoR. A later analysis scored TCR-TCR, TCR-HLA and TCR-CMV co-occurrence with hypergeometric tests, applying a repertoire-size bias correction to TCR pairs. In a later analysis, false discovery rates were estimated by permuting HLA or CMV assignments 20 times. In a later analysis, co-occurring TCRs were grouped using DBSCAN, with TCRdist sequence similarity added in when clustering inside HLA-allele-positive subsets. Repertoires with fewer than 30,000 or more than 120,000 public chains were left out of co-occurrence clustering, as were five repertoires with anomalous nucleotide sharing. In TCRdb, the immuneACCESS table is reduced to in-frame sequences with V and J assigned. These tables do not hold every clone; where another copy was compared, an unresolved V gene accounts for under half, and the others remain unexplained. V and J calls plus clone size are reproduced from that table; the DNA served to infer D and trimming. The sample table on file contains 170,000 or so clones. The ten largest clones capture 2% to 2.5% of the sample.

Note on this clone: Its specific antigen is unknown.

The cohort consisted of approximately 670 healthy bone marrow donors. At the time of sampling, every cohort member was nominally healthy, though immune exposures that went unrecorded were likely present. The donor was CMV seronegative and was included in the group of a few hundred seronegative cohort members. Each donor provided a peripheral blood sample, and peripheral blood mononuclear cells were used for TCR beta sequencing. The Qiagen DNeasy Blood Extraction Kit was used to extract genomic DNA from the blood cell samples. What the study reported, not specific to this receptor: A cluster of highly shared sequence variants was judged likely to represent a technical artifact of the sequencing pipeline. The authors suggested that the approach could potentially be extended to other disease states and immunological phenotypes. In a later analysis, most CMV-associated TCR beta chains were found to appear HLA-restricted, with HLA associations seemingly driven largely by CMV exposure. Linkage disequilibrium might explain the correlated functional status among segregating V segments, but an unknown experimental factor could not be excluded. Because counts were too low, seventeen rarely observed V segments, including chromosome 9 orphons, were excluded from the earlier analysis of around 590 of the donors. Across donors, most TCR sequences were observed very rarely, whereas some public TCRs were present in many individuals. Compared with the roughly 670-donor mean, donors in an Asian-associated ancestry cluster had fewer N-insertions in productive TCRs, according to a later genetic analysis. In vitro tests confirmed that a few of the cytomegalovirus-associated TCR beta chains recognize cytomegalovirus antigens. In a later analysis, several top co-occurrence clusters were reported to appear linked to parvovirus B19, influenza, CMV and Epstein-Barr virus. In a later genetic analysis, a missense DCLRE1C variant was associated with V-gene and J-gene trimming of TCR beta chains, and the association was replicated in an independent cohort. HLA typing was unavailable for some donors at each locus, so association tests used only the typed subset. In a later analysis, the rate of TCR association differed among HLA loci, with DRB1 alleles having the most associated TCRs and HLA-C alleles having the fewest. Roughly uniform sequencing depth across donors was assumed in presence/absence analyses, although this assumption may not hold. In an earlier analysis of 587 of the donors, most TCR beta V segments appeared in productive rearrangements about 87% or about 30% of the time, broadly matching IMGT annotations. The cohort was sequenced for TCR beta chains only, and without alpha or paired-chain data the features that could be detected were limited. A further reported finding was that TCR beta sequences accurately predicted the HLA-A and HLA-B alleles for most subjects in the first cohort. When HLA alleles, especially DR and DQ, strongly co-occurred, TCR associations were difficult to assign to individual alleles. Compared with equally common non-associated chains, HLA-associated TCR beta chains in a later analysis were more clonally expanded and had lower generation probabilities. Cytomegalovirus status was reported to be diagnosed by the classifier with high specificity and sensitivity in both the original and validation cohorts. In the study, some 160 TCR beta chains were listed as associated with cytomegalovirus. The only immune exposure information available for the cohort was CMV serostatus. Specific HLA alleles were associated with 15,000 to 20,000 TCR beta sequences at a false discovery rate of 0.05 in a later analysis.

The TCR originated in a man younger than 45 in good health and CMV-seronegative. The source material was PBMCs.

The sequence in DNA is TGTGCCAGCAGGTCTAGCGGGAGCTCGATCCACGAGCAGTACTTC. Its protein product is CASRSSGSSIHEQYF. The rearrangement joined TRBV28 to TRBJ2-7; TRBD2 agrees with 10 junctional bases. From a lookup of the germline V gene, CDR1 and CDR2 are MDHEN and SYDVKM. The CDR3 sequence holds 15 residues, the cysteine and phenylalanine included. The kept DNA is CDR3 alone, 45 bases in frame from the first base. Trimmed from V: 6 bases; trimmed from J: 5 bases; junction bases lacking a gene match: 10.